The clone carrying this T cell receptor (beta chain) was detected many times. The target antigen is unknown. Trimming pared 6 bases from V and 2 bases from J, leaving 15 bases between. Germline V gene lookup returns CDR1 SEHNR and CDR2 FQNEAQ (reference sequence). The CDR3 covers 15 residues. The data are from a study of T cells in Graves' hyperthyroidism and ophthalmopathy. Study-wide points: Blood also held most thyroid clonotypes expanded beyond 0.001.

Patients were excluded because of uncontrolled infection, other autoimmune disease, pregnancy or lactation. The authors took PBMCs from 8.5 to 10 ml fresh peripheral blood. Amplification yielded TCR beta CDR3 regions, with RNA transcripts as the source. Using the HTBI primer set, a first-round RT-PCR was run on the TCR CDR3. TCRdb re-called the multiplex PCR reads with MiXCR, one entry per CDR3 protein. The sample comprises about 290,000 distinct CDR3 sequences, less than 15% of which are singletons, and almost 8% rests with the top ten. The chain carries TRBV7-9 and TRBJ2-3, with no clear D. Sequencing was done on a sample of blood. The receptor was derived from a woman aged 25 to 39 with Graves' hyperthyroidism that later progressed to Graves' ophthalmopathy. The CDR3 is CASRRSGPFTDTQYF. The CDR3 DNA is TGTGCCAGCAGGCGGTCCGGGCCCTTCACAGATACGCAGTATTTT. The whole variable domain, filled in from reference TRBV7-9 and TRBJ2-3, reads DTGVSQNPRHKITKRGQNVTFRCDPISEHNRLYWYRQTLGQGPEFLTYFQNEAQLEKSRLLSDRFSAERPKGSFSTLEIQRTEQGDSAMYLCASRRSGPFTDTQYFGPGTRLTVL.